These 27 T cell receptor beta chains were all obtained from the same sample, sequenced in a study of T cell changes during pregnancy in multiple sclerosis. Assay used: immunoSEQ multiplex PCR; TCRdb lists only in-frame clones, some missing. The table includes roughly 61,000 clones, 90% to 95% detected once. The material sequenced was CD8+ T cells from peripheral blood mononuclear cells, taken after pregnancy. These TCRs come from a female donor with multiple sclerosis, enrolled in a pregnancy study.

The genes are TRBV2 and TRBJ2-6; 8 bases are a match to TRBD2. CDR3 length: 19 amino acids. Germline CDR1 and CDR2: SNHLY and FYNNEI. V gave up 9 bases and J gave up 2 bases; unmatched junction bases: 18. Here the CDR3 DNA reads TGTGCCAGTTGGGCCCTTCTAGAGAGCGGGAGAGCTGGGGCCAACGTCCTGACTTTC. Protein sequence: CASWALLESGRAGANVLTF. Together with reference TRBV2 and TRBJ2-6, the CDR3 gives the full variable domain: EPEVTQTPSHQVTQMGQEVILRCVPISNHLYFYWYRQILGQKVEFLVSFYNNEISEKSEIFDDQFSVERPDGSNFTLKIRSTKLEDSAMYFCASWALLESGRAGANVLTFGAGSRLTVL.

The CDR3 sequence: CASSSHRLAGGNEQFF. The CDR3, as DNA: TGTGCCAGCAGCTCACATAGACTAGCGGGAGGCAATGAGCAGTTCTTC. The J gene is TRBJ2-1, the V gene TRBV9, with 13 bases matching TRBD2. The CDR3 has 16 amino acids. The junction had 7 bases not matched to a gene; V was cut back by 4 bases and J by 6 bases. Per the germline V gene, CDR1 is SGDLS and CDR2 is YYNGEE.

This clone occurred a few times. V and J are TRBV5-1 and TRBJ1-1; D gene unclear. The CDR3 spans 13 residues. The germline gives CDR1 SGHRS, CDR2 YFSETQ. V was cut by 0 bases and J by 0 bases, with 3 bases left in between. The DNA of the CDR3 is TGCGCCAGCAGCTTGGCGGTGAACACTGAAGCTTTCTTT. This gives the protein CASSLAVNTEAFF.

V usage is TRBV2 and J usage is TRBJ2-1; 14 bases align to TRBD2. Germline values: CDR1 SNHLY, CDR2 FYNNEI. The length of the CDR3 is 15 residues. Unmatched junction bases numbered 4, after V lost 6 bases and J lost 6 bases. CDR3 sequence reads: CASRGTSGSSNEQFF. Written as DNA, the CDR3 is TGTGCCAGCAGGGGGACTAGCGGGAGTTCCAATGAGCAGTTCTTC.

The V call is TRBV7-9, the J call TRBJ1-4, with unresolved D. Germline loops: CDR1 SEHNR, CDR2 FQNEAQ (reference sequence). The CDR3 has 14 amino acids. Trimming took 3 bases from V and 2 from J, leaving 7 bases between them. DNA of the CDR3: TGTGCCAGCAGCTTCTCCGGGACTAATGAAAAACTGTTTTTT. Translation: CASSFSGTNEKLFF.

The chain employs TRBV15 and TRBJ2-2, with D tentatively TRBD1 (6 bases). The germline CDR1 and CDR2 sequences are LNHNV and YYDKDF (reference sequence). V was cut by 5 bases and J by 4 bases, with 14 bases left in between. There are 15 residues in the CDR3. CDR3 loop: CATSPDRPLTGELFF. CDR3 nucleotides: TGTGCCACCAGCCCAGACAGGCCCCTCACCGGGGAGCTGTTTTTT.

CDR3 sequence reads: CASSPLGEGNEQFF. The CDR3 region has the DNA TGTGCCAGCAGCCCCCTGGGAGAAGGAAATGAGCAGTTCTTC. The chain uses TRBV7-6 and TRBJ2-1; tentatively, D is TRBD2 (5 bases). V was trimmed by 5 bases and J by 7 bases, leaving 15 bases between them. CDR1 and CDR2 from the germline V gene are SGHVS and FNYEAQ. The CDR3 runs to 14 residues.

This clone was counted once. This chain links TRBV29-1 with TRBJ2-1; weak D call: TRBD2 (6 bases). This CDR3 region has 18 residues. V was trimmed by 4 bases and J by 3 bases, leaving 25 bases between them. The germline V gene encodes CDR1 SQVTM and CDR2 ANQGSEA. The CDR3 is CSVVLSGSSGYVYNEQFF. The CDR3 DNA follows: TGCAGCGTTGTCCTCTCCGGGAGCTCCGGCTACGTCTACAATGAGCAGTTCTTC.

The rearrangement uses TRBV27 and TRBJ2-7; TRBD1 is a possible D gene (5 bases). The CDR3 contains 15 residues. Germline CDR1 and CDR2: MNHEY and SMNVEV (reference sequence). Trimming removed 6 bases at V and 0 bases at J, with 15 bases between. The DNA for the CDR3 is TGTGCCAGCAGCTTTACATGGGGCGGCTCCTACGAGCAGTACTTC. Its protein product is CASSFTWGGSYEQYF.

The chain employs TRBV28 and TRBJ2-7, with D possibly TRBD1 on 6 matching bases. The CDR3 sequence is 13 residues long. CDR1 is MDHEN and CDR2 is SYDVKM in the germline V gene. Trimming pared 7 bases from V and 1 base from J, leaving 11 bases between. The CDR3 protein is CASIPGASYEQYF. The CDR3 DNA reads TGTGCCAGCATCCCAGGGGCGTCCTACGAGCAGTACTTC.

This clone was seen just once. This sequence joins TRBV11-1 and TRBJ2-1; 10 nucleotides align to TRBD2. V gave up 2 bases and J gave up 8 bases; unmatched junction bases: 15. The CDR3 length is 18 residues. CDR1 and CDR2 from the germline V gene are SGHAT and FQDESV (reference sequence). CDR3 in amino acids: CASSLYRASGRGADEQFF. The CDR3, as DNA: TGTGCCAGCAGCTTATACAGGGCTAGCGGGAGAGGGGCGGATGAGCAGTTCTTC.

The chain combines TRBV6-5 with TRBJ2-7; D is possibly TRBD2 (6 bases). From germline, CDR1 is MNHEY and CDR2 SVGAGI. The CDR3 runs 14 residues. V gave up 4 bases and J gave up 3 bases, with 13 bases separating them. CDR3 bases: TGTGCCAGCAGTTGGGCGGCGGGGCGCTACGAGCAGTACTTC. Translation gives CASSWAAGRYEQYF.

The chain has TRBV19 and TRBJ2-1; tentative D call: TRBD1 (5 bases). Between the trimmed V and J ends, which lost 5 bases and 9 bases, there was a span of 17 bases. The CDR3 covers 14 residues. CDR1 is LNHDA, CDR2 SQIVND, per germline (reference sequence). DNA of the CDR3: TGTGCCAGTAGTGCCTCAGGGTTTGTCGGTGAGCAGTTCTTC. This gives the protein CASSASGFVGEQFF.

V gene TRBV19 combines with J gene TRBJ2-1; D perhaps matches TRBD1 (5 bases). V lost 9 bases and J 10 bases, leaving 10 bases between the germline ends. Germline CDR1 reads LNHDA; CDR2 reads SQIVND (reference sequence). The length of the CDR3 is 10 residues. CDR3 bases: TGTGCCAGCTCAGGGCCAGAGCAGTTCTTC. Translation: CASSGPEQFF.

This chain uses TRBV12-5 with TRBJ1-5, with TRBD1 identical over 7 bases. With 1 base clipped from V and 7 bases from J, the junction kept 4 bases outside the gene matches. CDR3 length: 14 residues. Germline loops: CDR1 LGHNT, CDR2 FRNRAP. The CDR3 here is CASGLGGQRQPQHF. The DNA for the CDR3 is TGTGCTAGTGGTTTGGGGGGACAGCGACAGCCCCAGCATTTT.

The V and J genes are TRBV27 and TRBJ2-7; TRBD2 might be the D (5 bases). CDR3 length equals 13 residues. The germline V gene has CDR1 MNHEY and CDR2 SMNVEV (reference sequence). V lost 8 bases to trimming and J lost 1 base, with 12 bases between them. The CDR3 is CASQTRTSYEQYF. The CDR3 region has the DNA TGTGCCAGCCAAACACGGACTTCCTACGAGCAGTACTTC.

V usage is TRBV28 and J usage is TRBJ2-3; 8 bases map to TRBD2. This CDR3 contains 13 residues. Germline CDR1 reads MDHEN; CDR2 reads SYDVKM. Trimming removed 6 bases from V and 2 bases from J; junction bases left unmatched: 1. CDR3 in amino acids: CASSGRDTDTQYF. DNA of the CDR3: TGTGCCAGCAGCGGGAGGGACACAGATACGCAGTATTTT.

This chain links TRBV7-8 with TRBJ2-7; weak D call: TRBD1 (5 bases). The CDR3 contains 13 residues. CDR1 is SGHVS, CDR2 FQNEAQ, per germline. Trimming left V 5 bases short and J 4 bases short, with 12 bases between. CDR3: CASSPETVYEQYF. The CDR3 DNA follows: TGTGCCAGCAGCCCCGAGACAGTTTACGAGCAGTACTTC.

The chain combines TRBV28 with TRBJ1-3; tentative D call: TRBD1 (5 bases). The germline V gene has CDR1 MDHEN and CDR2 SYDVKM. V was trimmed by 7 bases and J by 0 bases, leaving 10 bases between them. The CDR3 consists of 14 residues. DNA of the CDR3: TGTGCCAGCACCACAGGAGTCTCTGGAAACACCATATATTTT. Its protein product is CASTTGVSGNTIYF.

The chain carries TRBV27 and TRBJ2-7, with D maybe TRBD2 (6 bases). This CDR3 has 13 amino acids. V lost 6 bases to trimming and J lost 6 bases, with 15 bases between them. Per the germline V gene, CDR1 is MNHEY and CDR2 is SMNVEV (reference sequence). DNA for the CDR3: TGTGCCAGCAGCTCCGGACGGGGGTTCGAGCAGTACTTC. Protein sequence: CASSSGRGFEQYF.

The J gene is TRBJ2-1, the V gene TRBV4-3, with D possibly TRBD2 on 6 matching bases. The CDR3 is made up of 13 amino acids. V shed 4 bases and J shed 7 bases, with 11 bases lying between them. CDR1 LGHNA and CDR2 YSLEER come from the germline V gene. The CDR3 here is CASSRDWGNEQFF. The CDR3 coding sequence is TGCGCCAGCAGCCGGGACTGGGGGAATGAGCAGTTCTTC.

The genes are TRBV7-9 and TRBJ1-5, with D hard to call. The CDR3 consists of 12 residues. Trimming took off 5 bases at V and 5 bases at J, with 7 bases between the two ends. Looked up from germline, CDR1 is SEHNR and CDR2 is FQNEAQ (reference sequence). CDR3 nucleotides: TGTGCCAGCAGCCCTTTTGATCAGCCCCAGCATTTT. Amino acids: CASSPFDQPQHF.

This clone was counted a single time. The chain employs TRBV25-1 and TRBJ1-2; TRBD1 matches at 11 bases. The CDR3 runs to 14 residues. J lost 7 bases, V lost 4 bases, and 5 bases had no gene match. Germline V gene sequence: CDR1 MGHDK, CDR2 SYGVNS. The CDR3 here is CASSAADRGLGYTF. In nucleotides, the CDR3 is TGTGCCAGCAGTGCCGCGGACAGGGGGCTTGGCTACACCTTC.

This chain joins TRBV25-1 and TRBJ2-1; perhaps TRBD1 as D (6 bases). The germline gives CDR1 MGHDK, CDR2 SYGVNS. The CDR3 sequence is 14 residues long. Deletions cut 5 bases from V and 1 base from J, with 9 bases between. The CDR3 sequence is CASSIQGSYNEQFF. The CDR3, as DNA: TGTGCCAGCAGTATACAGGGTTCCTACAATGAGCAGTTCTTC.

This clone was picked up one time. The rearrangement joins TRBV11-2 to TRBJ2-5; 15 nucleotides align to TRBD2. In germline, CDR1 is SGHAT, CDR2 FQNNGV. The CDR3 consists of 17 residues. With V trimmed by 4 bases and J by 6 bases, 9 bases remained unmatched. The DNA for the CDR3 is TGTGCCAGCAGCTCCGGACTAGCGGGAGGGAAGGGAAAGACCCAGTACTTC. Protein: CASSSGLAGGKGKTQYF.

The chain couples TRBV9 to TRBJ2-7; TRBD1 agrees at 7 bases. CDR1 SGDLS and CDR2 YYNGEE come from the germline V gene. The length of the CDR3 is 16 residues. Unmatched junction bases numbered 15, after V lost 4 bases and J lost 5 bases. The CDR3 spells CASSPHPGQRSHEQYF. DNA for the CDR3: TGTGCCAGCAGCCCTCATCCGGGACAGAGGTCCCACGAGCAGTACTTC. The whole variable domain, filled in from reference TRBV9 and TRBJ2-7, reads DSGVTQTPKHLITATGQRVTLRCSPRSGDLSVYWYQQSLDQGLQFLIQYYNGEERAKGNILERFSAQQFPDLHSELNLSSLELGDSALYFCASSPHPGQRSHEQYFGPGTRLTVT.

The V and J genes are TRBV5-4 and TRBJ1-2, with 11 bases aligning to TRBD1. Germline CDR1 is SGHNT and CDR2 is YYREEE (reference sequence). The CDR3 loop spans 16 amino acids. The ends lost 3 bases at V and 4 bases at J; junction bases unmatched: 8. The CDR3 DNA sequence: TGTGCCAGCAGCTGGACAGGGGGCGTTTTGTTCTATGGCTACACCTTC. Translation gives CASSWTGGVLFYGYTF.